This T cell receptor beta chain appears in the sequencing data of a study of OX40 agonist ivuxolimab in advanced cancers. Overall study: The treatment was a fully human IgG2 OX40 agonist, ivuxolimab.

This table comes from immunoSEQ multiplex PCR, and its TCRdb copy is limited to in-frame clones, with some not included. This sample has fewer than 90,000 clones, with approximately 86% found just once. The CDR3 runs 14 residues. Trimming removed 5 bases from V and 5 bases from J, with 12 bases in between. The V gene's germline CDR1 is MNHEY and CDR2 SMNVEV (reference sequence). The clonotype comes from an adult with an advanced solid tumor such as melanoma, head and neck, liver or kidney cancer. V usage is TRBV27 and J usage is TRBJ1-4; a weak D match, TRBD1 (5 bases). Material: CD4+ or CD8+ T cells sorted from blood, obtained in a trial of the OX40 agonist ivuxolimab. CDR3 protein: CASSPRQGNEKLFF. CDR3 bases: TGTGCCAGCAGTCCCCGCCAGGGAAATGAAAAACTGTTTTTT.